This T cell receptor beta chain was sequenced for a study of T-cell memory formation after mild COVID-19. J was trimmed by 8 bases and V by 4 bases; bases with no gene match: 2. The CDR3 runs to 12 residues. Germline V gene lookup returns CDR1 LGHDT and CDR2 YNNKEL (reference sequence). TCRdb redid the calling of the 5' RACE reads with MiXCR, one entry per CDR3 protein. The data hold more than 150,000 distinct CDR3 sequences, with around a tenth observed a single time. The sequence was obtained from a young man who had mild COVID-19 (a few samples of this study predate the infection). Cell type and time point are not known. The chain links TRBV3-1 to TRBJ2-1; 7 bases are shared with TRBD1. The sample consisted of PBMCs or a T cell subset sorted from them (not recorded which). CDR3 in amino acids: CASSRQGDEQFF. The CDR3, as DNA: TGTGCCAGCAGCCGACAGGGCGATGAGCAGTTCTTC.